Sequencing of this T cell receptor (beta chain) was carried out in a study of PD-1 blockade in classical Hodgkin lymphoma (TCRdb year 2020). With regard to the full study: Nivolumab dosing was 3 mg/kg intravenously every 2 weeks, continuing until either disease progression or unacceptable toxicity. The study used TCR beta sequencing and CyTOF to define a peripheral blood immune signature of response to PD-1 blockade in classical Hodgkin lymphoma. What the authors observed across the whole study: Trial patients with a complete response had baseline diversity similar to that of newly diagnosed patients, while partial responders and progressors had significantly lower diversity. The study covered only a single clinical trial cohort, and the causes of the repertoire differences, possibly disease activity or prior therapy, were still not defined. Patients starting nivolumab less than 1 year after ASCT had lower diversity and were excluded from later analyses to avoid confounding by immune reconstitution. A significant rise by C4D1 was seen in CD4+ but not CD8+ TCR diversity (p=0.0027 vs p=0.16), with the rise being most apparent in complete responders (p=0.02). Baseline TCR diversity was reported to be lower in newly diagnosed patients than in healthy donors, and even lower in relapsed/refractory patients.

Between the V and J ends, shortened by 1 base and 1 base respectively, the junction contains 12 bases. Via the germline V gene, CDR1 is SGHDT and CDR2 YYEEEE. Reading from cysteine to phenylalanine, the CDR3 counts 15 amino acids. Left in the record is the CDR3 DNA by itself, 45 bases read in frame from the first base. The Qiagen DNeasy kit was used to extract genomic DNA both from unsorted PBMCs and from the negatively selected CD4+ and CD8+ fractions. Using primers that anneal to V and J segments, immunoSEQ multiplex PCR amplified the TCR beta CDR3 regions. A synthetic immune receptor repertoire was used to minimize amplification bias, and any remaining bias was removed computationally after sequencing. The study's processing was this. Repertoire diversity was quantified as the Shannon entropy index using custom Python scripts. Unsorted, CD4+ and CD8+ repertoires were examined separately, except in combined analyses, for which CD4+ and CD8+ sequences were merged in silico. A clone counted as expanded when the clone's frequency after treatment rose at least 2-fold relative to C1D1, and clones undetected at baseline were given a pseudocount of 0.5. Clones with 0 or 1 copy at C1D1 were classified as singleton clones, and clones with 2 or more copies were classified as non-singleton clones. Clones expanded in unsorted samples were assigned a CD4+, CD8+ or unknown annotation through matching of protein sequences in sorted samples from the same patient. Wilcoxon tests on paired samples were used to test changes in diversity from C1D1 to C4D1. In TCRdb, the immuneACCESS table is reduced to in-frame sequences with V and J assigned. These tables do not hold every clone; where another copy was compared, an unresolved V gene accounts for under half, and the others remain unexplained. V and J calls and clone size follow that table, whereas D and trimming were derived from the DNA. For this sample there are roughly 14,000 clones; about four fifths appear just once. The ten largest clones represent roughly a quarter of the sample.

Note on this clone: The specificity of this receptor is unknown. Qualities for individual bases were not recorded, and no much larger clone is one base off.

The sample's time point label, decoded: cycle 1 day 1 (C1D1), immediately before nivolumab initiation. All trial patients had relapsed after autologous stem cell transplantation, with cohorts A, B and C differing in prior brentuximab vedotin exposure. The trial cohort comprised 60 or so patients with relapsed/refractory classical Hodgkin lymphoma whose best overall responses were complete response, partial response or progressive disease. Trial patients were treated with single-agent nivolumab in the multi-cohort phase II CheckMate 205 trial. Best overall response was determined by an independent review committee according to the 2007 International Working Group response criteria. Trial PBMCs were collected immediately before nivolumab initiation (C1D1) and during therapy at cycle 2 day 1 and cycle 4 day 1. After peripheral blood was drawn into 8 mL Vacutainer Cell Preparation Tubes, PBMCs were isolated by centrifugation and then cryopreserved.

This chain joins TRBV5-6 to TRBJ2-7, with the D gene not confidently named. The receptor was isolated from a human donor with classical Hodgkin lymphoma. This material consisted of peripheral blood mononuclear cells (PBMCs), taken at baseline. The DNA reads TGTGCCAGCAGCTTGATACAGACCCGATCCTACGAGCAGTACTTC. This is translated as CASSLIQTRSYEQYF.